This T cell receptor (beta chain) was recovered during a study of cytomegalovirus exposure and HLA in healthy donors. The CDR3 is 15 amino acids. CDR1 SEHNR and CDR2 FQNEAQ come from the germline V gene (reference sequence). V gave up 5 bases and J gave up 3 bases, with 14 bases separating them. Study conclusions and caveats: The study listed roughly 150 cytomegalovirus-associated TCR beta chains. What a later analysis reportedly showed was that an Asian-associated ancestry cluster had fewer N-insertions than the roughly 700-donor mean.

The study ran its PCR with 60 Vbeta and 13 Jbeta primers. Profiled with immunoSEQ multiplex PCR; TCRdb holds only in-frame clones, not every one. This sample has roughly 78,000 clones, with under 70% found just once. As for this clone: Its antigen is not known.

Unrecorded immune exposure was likely among donors, who were nominally healthy when sampled. The chain couples TRBV7-9 to TRBJ2-1; D unresolved. This clonotype was obtained from a man younger than 40 in good health and CMV-seropositive. What was sequenced was PBMCs. Here the CDR3 DNA reads TGTGCCAGCAGCGCCCCGTGGCCTGGCTACAATGAGCAGTTCTTC. Its protein is CASSAPWPGYNEQFF. Looking up the rest from reference TRBV7-9 and TRBJ2-1 gives the full variable domain: DTGVSQNPRHKITKRGQNVTFRCDPISEHNRLYWYRQTLGQGPEFLTYFQNEAQLEKSRLLSDRFSAERPKGSFSTLEIQRTEQGDSAMYLCASSAPWPGYNEQFFGPGTRLTVL.